The 3 T cell receptor beta chains given below trace back to one sample, sequenced in a study of blood T cell repertoires in COVID-19 (dated by TCRdb to the early 2020s). The receptor library was made with the immunoSEQ multiplex PCR assay. TCRdb holds this immuneACCESS table with in-frame rearrangements only. Some clones are missing; in checked studies, unresolved V genes explain under half, and the rest has no known cause. For this sample the table gives about 340,000 clones, of which roughly 90% were detected only once. The top ten clones comprise about 7% of the sample. Sequences were obtained from peripheral blood. Every receptor here comes from a woman in her seventies with COVID-19, enrolled during active disease.

V usage is TRBV18 and J usage is TRBJ1-4; the match to TRBD1 covers 8 bases. The junction had 7 bases not matched to a gene; V was cut back by 4 bases and J by 3 bases. This CDR3 has 16 amino acids. The germline gives CDR1 KGHSH, CDR2 LQKENI. The CDR3 DNA reads TGTGCCAGCTCACAGTCAAGGACAGGGCCTAATGAAAAACTGTTTTTT. This translates into CASSQSRTGPNEKLFF.

This chain links TRBV30 with TRBJ1-6; D call uncertain. This CDR3 comprises 15 residues. Germline V gene data show CDR1 as GTSNPN and CDR2 as SVGIG (reference sequence). The V end lost 0 bases, the J end lost 1 base, and 7 bases lay between the germline ends. The CDR3 loop reads CAWSVRGSYNSPLHF. CDR3 nucleotide sequence: TGTGCCTGGAGTGTACGAGGGTCCTATAATTCACCCCTCCACTTT.

This clone was seen a single time. The chain has TRBV6-2 or TRBV6-3 and TRBJ1-1; 10 bases align to TRBD1. The CDR3 loop spans 15 amino acids. Germline CDR1 is MNHEY and CDR2 is SVGEGT. V shed 2 bases, J shed 7 bases, and the junction held 7 bases outside the gene matches. The CDR3 spells CASSYAGTGVHEAFF. CDR3 bases: TGTGCCAGCAGTTACGCCGGGACAGGGGTTCATGAAGCTTTCTTT.